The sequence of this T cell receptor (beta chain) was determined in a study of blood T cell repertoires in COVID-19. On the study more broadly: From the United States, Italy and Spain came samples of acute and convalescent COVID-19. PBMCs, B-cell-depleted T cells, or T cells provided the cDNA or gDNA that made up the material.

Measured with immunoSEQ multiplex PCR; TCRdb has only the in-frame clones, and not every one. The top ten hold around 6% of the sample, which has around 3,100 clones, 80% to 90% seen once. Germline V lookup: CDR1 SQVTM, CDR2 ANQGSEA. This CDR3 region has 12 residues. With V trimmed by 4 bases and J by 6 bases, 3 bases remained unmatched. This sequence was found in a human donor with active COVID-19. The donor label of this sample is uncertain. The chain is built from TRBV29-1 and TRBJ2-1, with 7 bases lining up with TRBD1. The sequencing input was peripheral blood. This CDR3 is CSVGWDSNEQFF. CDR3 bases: TGCAGCGTTGGGTGGGACAGCAATGAGCAGTTCTTC.